This T cell receptor (beta chain) was captured by sequencing in a study of patients and donors after allogeneic stem cell transplantation. Only a few counts were recorded for this clonotype. Losses at the gene ends were 5 bases for V and 3 bases for J; bases not matched to a gene: 12. Germline values: CDR1 SGHVS, CDR2 FNYEAQ. This CDR3 comprises 20 residues. A single record per CDR3 protein comes from TCRdb applying MiXCR to the RT-PCR reads. The sample carries about 400,000 distinct CDR3 sequences, roughly 16% recorded once. This clonotype originated in a human donor who was either an allogeneic HSCT recipient or a stem cell or donor lymphocyte infusion donor (not recorded which). It is not recorded whose cells these are; they may come from a transplant donor. This sequence joins TRBV7-6 and TRBJ2-2, with 16 bases fitting TRBD2. Sequenced input: blood, either unsorted or a sorted T cell fraction (not recorded which). Here the CDR3 reads CASSLFPGTSGRADTGELFF. The CDR3 DNA sequence: TGTGCCAGCAGCCTCTTCCCCGGGACTAGCGGGAGGGCCGACACCGGGGAGCTGTTTTTT.